Below, one T cell receptor beta chain is given with its context. The antigen remains unidentified. The record originates from a study of vaccination and CD4 T cells after COVID-19. Treatment denoted: roughly nine-day PBMC culture with coronavirus spike peptide pools or control peptides (ViraFEST assay). CD4+ T-cell collection from the unexposed donor predated the COVID-19 pandemic (2011-2018). CDR1 is MNHNS and CDR2 is SASEGT in the germline V gene. V lost 3 bases, J lost 8 bases, and 6 bases stayed unmatched. CDR3 size: 14 residues. The Oncomine TCR Beta short-read assay sequenced DNA from cultured CD4+ T cells. The genomic DNA was obtained from cultured CD4+ T cells by extraction with the QIAamp micro DNA kit. From the PCR reads, TCRdb called clonotypes with MiXCR, one entry per CDR3 protein. The sample lists 9,900 or so distinct CDR3 sequences, roughly 30% occurring once.

The sequence came from a human donor in good health. This chain links TRBV6-1 with TRBJ2-1, with 8 nucleotides matching TRBD1. Sequenced material: CD4+ T cells from blood, cultured in vitro. Here the CDR3 reads CASSEGQGADEQFF. As DNA, the CDR3 is TGTGCCAGCAGTGAGGGGCAGGGGGCGGATGAGCAGTTCTTC.